These T cell receptor beta chains were read from a single sample in a study of blood T cell repertoires in COVID-19. Profiled with immunoSEQ multiplex PCR; TCRdb holds only in-frame clones, not every one. The sample consists of roughly 180,000 clones, roughly 78% of them appearing once. Sequenced sample: peripheral blood. The receptor set was obtained from a woman aged 60 to 75 with COVID-19, enrolled during active disease. Each CDR3 is given with its conserved first and last residue. D genes are given only for firm matches. A clone size is listed for some rows: how often the clone was seen (once, few, many), or a class if it is expanded.

V gene	D gene	CDR3 length	J gene	clone size	CDR3 protein	CDR3 DNA
TRBV28	.	14	TRBJ1-4	.	CASSLPVYGEKLFF	TGTGCCAGCAGTTTACCGGTATATGGTGAAAAACTGTTTTTT
TRBV2	TRBD1	16	TRBJ2-1	.	CASRGTGGISYNEQFF	TGTGCCAGCAGAGGGACAGGGGGTATCTCCTACAATGAGCAGTTCTTC
TRBV9	TRBD1	16	TRBJ2-1	once	CASSEIGRGLHNEQFF	TGTGCCAGCTCCGAAATCGGCAGGGGGCTTCACAATGAGCAGTTCTTC
TRBV27	.	15	TRBJ2-1	many	CASRRIAVSYGEQFF	TGTGCCAGCAGGAGAATAGCGGTGTCTTACGGTGAGCAGTTCTTC
TRBV5-1	TRBD1	14	TRBJ2-2	.	CASSLGTGSGELFF	TGCGCCAGCAGCTTGGGGACAGGGTCCGGGGAGCTGTTTTTT
TRBV5-1	TRBD2	14	TRBJ2-5	few	CASSWEGRQETQYF	TGCGCCAGCAGCTGGGAGGGACGTCAGGAGACCCAGTACTTC
TRBV30	TRBD2	15	TRBJ2-2	once	CAWSRGLAGSGELFF	TGTGCCTGGTCTAGGGGACTAGCGGGATCCGGGGAGCTGTTTTTT
TRBV19	TRBD2	16	TRBJ2-2	.	CASSISSGWGPGELFF	TGTGCCAGTAGTATTTCTAGCGGGTGGGGGCCCGGGGAGCTGTTTTTT
TRBV29-1	TRBD1	13	TRBJ1-5	once	CSVGDSLNQPQHF	TGCAGCGTTGGGGACAGCCTCAATCAGCCCCAGCATTTT
TRBV11-2	TRBD1	15	TRBJ1-4	.	CASSSGTVGREKLFF	TGTGCCAGCAGCTCCGGGACAGTAGGGAGAGAAAAACTGTTTTTT
TRBV2	TRBD2	15	TRBJ2-1	.	CASSVLAGGYNEQFF	TGTGCCAGCAGTGTTCTAGCGGGGGGATACAATGAGCAGTTCTTC
TRBV7-3	TRBD2	17	TRBJ2-1	.	CASSPTPGLGGYNEQFF	TGTGCCAGCAGCCCAACTCCGGGACTAGGAGGCTACAATGAGCAGTTCTTC
TRBV5-5	TRBD2	14	TRBJ2-3	.	CASSFSGGTDTQYF	TGTGCCAGCAGCTTCAGCGGGGGCACAGATACGCAGTATTTT
TRBV10-2	TRBD1	14	TRBJ1-2	.	CASSFKAGGFGYTF	TGCGCCAGCAGTTTTAAGGCAGGGGGTTTTGGCTACACCTTC
TRBV6-5	TRBD2	15	TRBJ2-5	.	CAATPTTSGGETQYF	TGTGCCGCAACCCCGACGACTAGCGGGGGGGAGACCCAGTACTTC
TRBV28	.	12	TRBJ2-3	.	CASKLGGSTQYF	TGTGCCAGCAAGTTGGGGGGATCTACGCAGTATTTT
TRBV11-2	.	15	TRBJ1-1	once	CASSFSGGVVTEAFF	TGTGCCAGCAGCTTCTCTGGGGGGGTGGTCACTGAAGCTTTCTTT
TRBV4-1	TRBD2	13	TRBJ2-5	.	CASSEDREGTQYF	TGCGCCAGCAGCGAAGACCGGGAGGGGACCCAGTACTTC
TRBV19	TRBD2	19	TRBJ2-4	.	CASSIGPVGGRAAKNIQYF	TGTGCCAGTAGTATAGGGCCTGTCGGTGGGAGGGCAGCCAAAAACATTCAGTACTTC
TRBV6-2/TRBV6-3	TRBD2	16	TRBJ2-7	.	CASSYRTSGRAREQYF	TGTGCCAGCAGTTACCGGACTAGCGGGAGGGCGAGGGAGCAGTACTTC
TRBV5-1	.	15	TRBJ2-1	.	CASSLTSRALNEQFF	TGCGCCAGCAGCCTGACTAGTAGGGCTCTCAATGAGCAGTTCTTC
TRBV7-3	TRBD1	16	TRBJ2-2	.	CASSLLGQGDTGELFF	TGTGCCAGCAGCTTATTGGGACAGGGAGACACCGGGGAGCTGTTTTTT
TRBV6-2/TRBV6-3	.	14	TRBJ1-1	.	CASSYGQINTEAFF	TGTGCCAGCAGTTATGGACAGATAAACACTGAAGCTTTCTTT